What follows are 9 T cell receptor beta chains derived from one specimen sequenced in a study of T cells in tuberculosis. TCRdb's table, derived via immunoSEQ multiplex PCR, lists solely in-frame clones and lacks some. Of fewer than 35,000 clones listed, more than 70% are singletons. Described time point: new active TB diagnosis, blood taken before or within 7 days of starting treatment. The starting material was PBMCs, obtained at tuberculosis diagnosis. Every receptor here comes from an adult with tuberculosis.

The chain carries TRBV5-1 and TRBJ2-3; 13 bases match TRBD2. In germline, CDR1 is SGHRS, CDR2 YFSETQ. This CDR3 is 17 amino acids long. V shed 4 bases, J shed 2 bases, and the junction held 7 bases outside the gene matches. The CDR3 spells CASSLGLAGVITDTQYF. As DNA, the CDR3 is TGCGCCAGCAGCCTAGGACTAGCGGGGGTAATCACAGATACGCAGTATTTT. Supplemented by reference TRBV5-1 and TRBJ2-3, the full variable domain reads KAGVTQTPRYLIKTRGQQVTLSCSPISGHRSVSWYQQTPGQGLQFLFEYFSETQRNKGNFPGRFSGRQFSNSRSEMNVSTLELGDSALYLCASSLGLAGVITDTQYFGPGTRLTVL.

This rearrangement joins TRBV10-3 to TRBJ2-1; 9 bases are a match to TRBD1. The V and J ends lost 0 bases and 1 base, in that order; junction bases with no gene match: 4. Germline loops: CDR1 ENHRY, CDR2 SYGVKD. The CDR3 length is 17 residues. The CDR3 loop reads CAISESNRGPSYNEQFF. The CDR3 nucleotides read TGTGCCATCAGTGAGTCAAACAGGGGGCCATCCTACAATGAGCAGTTCTTC.

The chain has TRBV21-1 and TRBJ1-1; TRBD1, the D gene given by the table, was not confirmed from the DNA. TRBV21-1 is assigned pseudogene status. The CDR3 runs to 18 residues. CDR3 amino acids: CASSTSGGTGGSSTEAFF. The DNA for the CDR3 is TGTGCCAGCAGCACTTCCGGGGGGACAGGGGGCTCGAGCACTGAAGCTTTCTTT.

The DNA for the CDR3 is TGTGCCAGTCGTGGACAGGGAAAAATTATGGACGAGCAGTACTTC. Protein sequence: CASRGQGKIMDEQYF. The rearrangement joins TRBV19 to TRBJ2-7; TRBD1 agrees at 8 bases. Per germline, CDR1 LNHDA and CDR2 SQIVND (reference sequence). CDR3 length: 15 residues. The V and J ends lost 8 bases and 5 bases, in that order; junction bases with no gene match: 14.

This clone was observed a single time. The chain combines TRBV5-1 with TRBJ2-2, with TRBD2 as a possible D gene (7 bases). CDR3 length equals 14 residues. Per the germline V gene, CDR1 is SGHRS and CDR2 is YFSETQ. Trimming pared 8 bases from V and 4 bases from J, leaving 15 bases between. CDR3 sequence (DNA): TGCGCCAGTAAGGGGGGGCGCGGCACCGGGGAGCTGTTTTTT. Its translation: CASKGGRGTGELFF.

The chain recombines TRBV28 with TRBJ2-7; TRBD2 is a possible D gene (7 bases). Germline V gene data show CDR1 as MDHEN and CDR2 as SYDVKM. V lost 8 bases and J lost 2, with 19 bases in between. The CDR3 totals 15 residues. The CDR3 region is CASYSSGGLTYEQYF. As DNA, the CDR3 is TGTGCCAGCTACAGTTCGGGGGGCTTGACCTACGAGCAGTACTTC.

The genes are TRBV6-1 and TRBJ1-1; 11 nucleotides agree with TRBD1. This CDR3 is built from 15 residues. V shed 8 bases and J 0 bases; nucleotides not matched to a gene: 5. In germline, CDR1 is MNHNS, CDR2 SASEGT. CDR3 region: CASLTGQGVNTEAFF. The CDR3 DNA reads TGTGCCAGCTTGACGGGACAGGGGGTGAACACTGAAGCTTTCTTT.

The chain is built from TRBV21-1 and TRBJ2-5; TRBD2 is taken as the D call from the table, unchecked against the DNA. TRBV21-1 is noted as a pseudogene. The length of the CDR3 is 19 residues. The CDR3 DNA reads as TGTGCCAGCAGCAAAAGGGAGGGCATGTCGGGACTTGTTGAAGAGACCCAGTACTTC. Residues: CASSKREGMSGLVEETQYF.

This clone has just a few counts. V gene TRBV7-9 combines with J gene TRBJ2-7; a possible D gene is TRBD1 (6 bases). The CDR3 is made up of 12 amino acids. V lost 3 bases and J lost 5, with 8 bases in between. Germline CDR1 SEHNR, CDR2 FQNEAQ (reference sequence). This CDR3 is CASSFAGDEQYF. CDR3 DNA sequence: TGTGCCAGCAGCTTCGCAGGGGACGAGCAGTACTTC.